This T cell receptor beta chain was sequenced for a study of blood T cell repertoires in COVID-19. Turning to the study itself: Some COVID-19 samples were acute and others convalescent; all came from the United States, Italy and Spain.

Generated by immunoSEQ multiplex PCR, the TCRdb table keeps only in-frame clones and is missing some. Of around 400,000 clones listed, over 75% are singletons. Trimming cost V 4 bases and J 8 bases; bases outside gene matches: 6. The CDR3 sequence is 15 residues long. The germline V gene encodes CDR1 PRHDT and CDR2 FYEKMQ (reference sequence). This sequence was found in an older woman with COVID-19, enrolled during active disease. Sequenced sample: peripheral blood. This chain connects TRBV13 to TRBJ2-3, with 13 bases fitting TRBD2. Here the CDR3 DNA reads TGTGCCAGCAGCTCGACTAGCGGGGGGACCCTTACGCAGTATTTT. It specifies CASSSTSGGTLTQYF.